This T cell receptor beta chain was identified during a study of blood T cell repertoires in COVID-19. The overall study: Some COVID-19 samples were acute and others convalescent; all came from the United States, Italy and Spain. PBMCs, B-cell-depleted T cells, or T cells provided the cDNA or gDNA that made up the material.

Profiled with immunoSEQ multiplex PCR; TCRdb holds only in-frame clones, not every one. The sample lists more than 45,000 clones; more than 80% were seen once. The CDR3 spans 17 residues. Germline CDR1 reads SQVTM; CDR2 reads ANQGSEA. The junction had 14 bases not matched to a gene; V was cut back by 4 bases and J by 5 bases. Material: peripheral blood. The clonotype originates from a man in his sixties with acute or convalescent COVID-19. V and J are TRBV29-1 and TRBJ2-3, with 11 positions matching TRBD2. The CDR3 sequence is CSVVSAGLAAYLDTQYF. CDR3 nucleotide sequence: TGCAGCGTTGTGTCCGCGGGACTAGCGGCATACTTAGATACGCAGTATTTT.